These T cell receptor beta chains were read from a single sample in a study of cytomegalovirus exposure and HLA in healthy donors. Method: immunoSEQ multiplex PCR; TCRdb's copy keeps in-frame clones and lacks some. In the table there are about 190,000 clones, more than 60% of which are singletons. The sample consisted of PBMCs. All receptors come from a woman in her twenties or thirties in good health and CMV-seropositive. Both conserved end residues are part of each CDR3. Each record gives: CDR3 protein, CDR3 DNA, V gene, clone size, D gene, J gene. A D gene is named only where the DNA matches it firmly. Clone sizes are given selectively: once, few, many, or a class where the clone is expanded.

CASSLTGDTIHGYTF,TGTGCCAGCAGTTTGACAGGGGACACTATTCATGGCTACACCTTC,TRBV28,NA,TRBD1,TRBJ1-2
CTMTGPYGYTF,TGTACTATGACAGGGCCGTATGGCTACACCTTC,TRBV29-1,NA,TRBD1,TRBJ1-2
CASSLWAGRNEQFF,TGTGCCAGCAGTTTATGGGCCGGCCGGAATGAGCAGTTCTTC,TRBV27,few,NA,TRBJ2-1
CASSSVTGTGVSEAFF,TGTGCCAGCAGCTCCGTAACCGGGACAGGGGTATCTGAAGCTTTCTTT,TRBV5-5,NA,TRBD1,TRBJ1-1
CASSLEAGVGYNEQFF,TGTGCCAGCAGCTTAGAGGCGGGAGTGGGGTACAATGAGCAGTTCTTC,TRBV7-8,NA,TRBD2,TRBJ2-1
CASSLEGFYEQYF,TGCGCCAGCAGCTTGGAGGGGTTCTACGAGCAGTACTTC,TRBV5-1,NA,NA,TRBJ2-7
CASSQSLTSLNYEQYF,TGCGCCAGCAGCCAGAGCCTCACCTCTCTTAACTACGAGCAGTACTTC,TRBV4-3,NA,NA,TRBJ2-7
CSVERASGGQGNEQFF,TGCAGCGTTGAGCGGGCTTCAGGAGGACAGGGGAATGAGCAGTTCTTC,TRBV29-1,few,TRBD1,TRBJ2-1
CASTKGGTSTDTQYF,TGTGCCAGCACCAAGGGAGGGACTAGCACAGATACGCAGTATTTT,TRBV5-4,NA,TRBD2,TRBJ2-3
CATSRDLSGWQFF,TGTGCCACCAGCAGAGATCTCTCGGGATGGCAGTTCTTC,TRBV15,NA,NA,TRBJ2-1
CASSFSGLAGVGYNEQFF,TGTGCCAGCAGCTTCTCTGGACTAGCGGGAGTCGGCTACAATGAGCAGTTCTTC,TRBV7-2,NA,TRBD2,TRBJ2-1
CASQRTGGKNNEQFF,TGTGCCAGCCAGAGGACAGGGGGAAAAAACAATGAGCAGTTCTTC,TRBV2,once,TRBD1,TRBJ2-1
CASSLLGQSGQFF,TGTGCCAGCAGCCTTCTAGGACAGTCCGGGCAGTTCTTC,TRBV6-5,NA,NA,TRBJ2-1
CAWSVQGYQPQHF,TGTGCCTGGAGTGTACAGGGGTATCAGCCCCAGCATTTT,TRBV30,NA,TRBD1,TRBJ1-5
CASSPREGGSGNTIYF,TGTGCCAGCTCACCACGTGAGGGAGGTTCAGGAAACACCATATATTTT,TRBV18,NA,NA,TRBJ1-3
CASSVSPLGGNTEAFF,TGTGCCAGCAGCGTATCGCCTTTGGGGGGGAACACTGAAGCTTTCTTT,TRBV9,NA,NA,TRBJ1-1
CASSYNRRDQNNEQFF,TGTGCCAGCAGTTACAATCGCCGGGATCAAAACAATGAGCAGTTCTTC,TRBV6-6,NA,NA,TRBJ2-1
CASSLWGSEETQYF,TGTGCCAGCAGTTTATGGGGCAGTGAGGAGACCCAGTACTTC,TRBV27,NA,NA,TRBJ2-5